This section outlines one T cell receptor beta chain sequence together with its context. Its antigen is still unknown. No quality values exist for individual bases; no much larger clone is one base distant. These data come from a study of blood T cell repertoires in COVID-19 (TCRdb year 2020). General notes on the study: For ImmuneRACE Cohort 3, a participant was defined as recovered based on two consecutive negative NP/OP PCR tests, clearance by a healthcare professional, or resolution of symptoms. Collaborator samples came from the United States, Italy and Spain and covered acute and convalescent phases of COVID-19. The samples were drawn from the first 160 participants of the ongoing ImmuneRACE study and from 1,254 subjects provided by 6 global collaborators. HLA class I and class II types, where available, came from metadata supplied by the sample provider rather than from assay-based typing. The prospective study material was composed of cDNA or gDNA derived from T cells, B-cell-depleted T cells, or PBMCs. Subjects who had been exposed to COVID-19, were actively infected with it, or had recovered from it provided the deeply sampled blood TCRbeta repertoires that made up the dataset. A freely available public database, intended as a resource for researchers studying the immune response to SARS-CoV-2, is where the repertoires were released. Nearly every sample came with metadata listing a de-identified subject ID, COVID-19 status, age in years and sex.

Participants in the prospective study were aged about 18 to 95 years, lived in 24 United States geographic areas, and enrolled through a virtual design. In the prospective study, participants were assigned to cohorts based on the clinical history participants reported in a screening survey and a study questionnaire. Mobile phlebotomists in the prospective study collected whole blood, serum and a nasopharyngeal or oropharyngeal swab from every participant. Prospective study participants could optionally give additional blood draws and questionnaires over an approximately two-month period. Prospective study blood samples were shipped either frozen or at room temperature before DNA extraction. TCRbeta CDR3 regions were amplified from genomic DNA by means of the immunoSEQ Assay, a bias-controlled multiplex PCR. On the study's bioinformatics: Nucleated cell counts per sample were estimated from amplification of reference gene primers within the assay. To quantify the absolute abundance of each unique TCRbeta CDR3 rearrangement, sequence reads were collapsed and filtered. For each sample, productive Simpson clonality was calculated as the square root of Simpson's diversity index over productive rearrangements. The table comes from immuneACCESS by way of TCRdb, which keeps in-frame sequences with V and J called. Part of the clones is missing from these tables; in studies checked, under half for an unresolved V gene and the rest for unknown reasons. D and trimming were read from the DNA, whereas the V and J calls and clone size are those reported in that table. The sample includes approximately 360,000 clones, with about 90% observed a single time. The ten largest clonotypes hold 1.5% to 2% of the sample.

CDR1 and CDR2 are drawn from the germline V gene: MDHEN, SYDVKM. The CDR3, cysteine through phenylalanine, is 15 amino acids long. CDR3 DNA only is kept here, 45 bases in frame from base 1. The junction shows trimming of 5 bases on V and 6 bases on J, and the gene matches do not reach 10 bases of it. Findings and caveats that apply to the study as a whole: Clinical and demographic metadata were provided uncurated, with the amount varying by source and participant.

This clonotype was sampled from a man aged 35 to 55 in a cohort exposed to, infected with or recovered from COVID-19 (not recorded which). The rearrangement combines TRBV28 with TRBJ1-1, with 9 central nucleotides matching TRBD1. Sequences were obtained from PBMCs or T cells enriched from blood (not recorded which). The DNA sequence is TGTGCCAGCAGTGGACCGGGACAGGGTTGGGCTGAAGCTTTCTTT. It is translated as CASSGPGQGWAEAFF.